The rows below give T cell receptor beta chains drawn from one sample of a study of post-analysis software for immune sequencing data. In TCRdb, the PCR reads were re-called with MiXCR into one record per CDR3 protein. The table records roughly 800,000 distinct CDR3 sequences, 30% of them present only once. The specimen sequenced was blood. Receptors originate from a girl between 10 and 17 years old with multiple sclerosis. Each CDR3 is given with its conserved first and last residue. The D gene is left open where the match is weak. Expanded clones are given a class, and other clones once, few, many or no size at all.

NA	TRBV11-2	few	TRBJ2-1	CASARRTSYNEQFF	TGTGCCAGCGCCCGACGGACTTCTTACAATGAGCAGTTCTTC
TRBD1	TRBV3-1	NA	TRBJ1-1	CASSEGQGNTEAFF	TGTGCCAGCAGCGAGGGACAGGGGAACACTGAAGCTTTCTTT
NA	TRBV6-5	NA	TRBJ1-1	CASSYASTGRTEAFF	TGTGCCAGCAGTTACGCCTCAACAGGGAGGACTGAAGCTTTCTTT
NA	TRBV7-2	NA	TRBJ2-2	CASRPDSANTGELFF	TGTGCCAGCAGACCAGACAGCGCGAACACCGGGGAGCTGTTTTTT
NA	TRBV7-2	many	TRBJ2-5	CASSTLTGETQYF	TGTGCCAGCAGTACCCTGACAGGAGAGACCCAGTACTTC
NA	TRBV5-1	NA	TRBJ2-5	CASSLGGFETQYF	TGCGCCAGCAGCTTGGGGGGCTTCGAGACCCAGTACTTC
NA	TRBV10-3	few	TRBJ2-3	CAISESNRADTQYF	TGTGCCATCAGTGAGTCTAACAGGGCGGATACGCAGTATTTT
TRBD1	TRBV4-3	NA	TRBJ2-5	CASSQTPRTGLETQYF	TGCGCCAGCAGCCAAACCCCCAGGACAGGGTTGGAGACCCAGTACTTC
TRBD1	TRBV24-1	NA	TRBJ2-5	CATSDRSTGASETQYF	TGTGCCACCAGTGATCGTTCGACAGGGGCCTCGGAGACCCAGTACTTC
TRBD2	TRBV7-2	NA	TRBJ2-2	CASSFSAGGAGELFF	TGTGCCAGCAGCTTTTCGGCGGGAGGGGCCGGGGAGCTGTTTTTT
NA	TRBV20-1	NA	TRBJ1-2	CSAAQAGGYGYTF	TGCAGTGCAGCCCAGGCGGGCGGTTATGGCTACACCTTC
NA	TRBV6-1	once	TRBJ1-4	CASRRTVNEKLFF	TGTGCCAGCAGGAGGACGGTTAATGAAAAACTGTTTTTT
NA	TRBV4-3	NA	TRBJ2-6	CASSQTGSGANVLTF	TGCGCCAGCAGCCAGACAGGTTCTGGGGCCAACGTCCTGACTTTC
NA	TRBV5-1	NA	TRBJ2-7	CASSLTPGEMYEQYF	TGCGCCAGCAGCTTGACCCCAGGAGAGATGTACGAGCAGTACTTC
NA	TRBV7-8	many	TRBJ2-6	CASSWVPSSANVLTF	TGTGCCAGCAGCTGGGTACCGTCTTCGGCCAACGTCCTGACTTTC
TRBD2	TRBV20-1	few	TRBJ2-5	CSALAGIKETQYF	TGCAGTGCTTTAGCGGGTATAAAAGAGACCCAGTACTTC
NA	TRBV29-1	few	TRBJ2-3	CSVESRGTDTQYF	TGCAGCGTTGAGTCCAGGGGCACAGATACGCAGTATTTT
NA	TRBV4-3	few	TRBJ2-3	CASSQDLGQTTDTQYF	TGCGCCAGCAGCCAAGATCTCGGACAGACCACAGATACGCAGTATTTT
NA	TRBV29-1	few	TRBJ2-2	CSVLSPLGGSTGELFF	TGCAGCGTTCTTTCACCACTTGGAGGGAGCACCGGGGAGCTGTTTTTT
NA	TRBV20-1	NA	TRBJ2-7	CNAGGDRSAYEQYF	TGCAATGCTGGAGGCGACAGGTCTGCCTACGAGCAGTACTTC
NA	TRBV7-2	few	TRBJ2-5	CASSFYRDHEQYF	TGTGCCAGCAGCTTCTACAGGGACCATGAGCAGTACTTC